This T cell receptor (beta chain) was captured in a study of regulatory T cells in long-lasting Graves disease. The sample holds many counts of this clonotype. Trimming took 5 bases from V and 7 from J, leaving 21 bases between them. The CDR3 consists of 16 residues. The germline V gene encodes CDR1 MNHEY and CDR2 SVGEGT. As for time point: newly diagnosed GD, antithyroid drugs for less than 3 months. The authors made the TCR library using RNA they extracted from PBMCs. Combining iRepertoire HTBI primers with Arm-PCR of CDR3 regions, the authors built TCR beta libraries. TCRdb ran MiXCR on the multiplex PCR reads and lists one entry per CDR3 protein. The sample holds a few hundred thousand distinct CDR3 sequences, around 15% seen once. These data were also filed under a second study, of T cells in Graves' hyperthyroidism and ophthalmopathy.

Here the sequenced sample was peripheral blood mononuclear cells (PBMCs), taken at new diagnosis, from a patient treated with antithyroid drugs. The genes are TRBV6-2 or TRBV6-3 and TRBJ2-1; D tentatively reads TRBD1 or TRBD2 (5 bases each). This receptor was obtained from a woman between 18 and 29 years old with Graves disease. In DNA, the CDR3 is TGTGCCAGCAGTGACACCGGGGCCTTCCTGGAGAATGAGCAGTTCTTC. Translated: CASSDTGAFLENEQFF.